This T cell receptor beta chain was captured by sequencing in a study of shared clonotypes between healthy human individuals. Study context: Every donor yielded three CD4 naive, three CD4 memory, two CD8 naive and one CD8 memory plate. General study points: Clonotypes that were shared across a few donors made up roughly 5% of naive CD4 clonotypes. Donor scarcity curtailed the genetic and exposure-history diversity represented herein.

Sequenced by immunoSEQ multiplex PCR; TCRdb stores in-frame clones only, minus some. This table holds about 610,000 clones, approximately 96% found once. Note on this clone: What it binds is not known.

In the naive CD8 group, cells lacked CD45RO and were positively selected for CCR7, so terminally differentiated effector memory CD45RA+ cells were left out. Donors had no recently reported acute infections or vaccinations and were HIV-negative. This CDR3 is 14 amino acids long. Germline CDR1 and CDR2: MDHEN and SYDVKM. This rearrangement joins TRBV28 to TRBJ2-5; the match to TRBD1 covers 7 bases. TRBJ2-7 matches the DNA end more closely, so the J call is doubtful. Sample: naive CD8+ T cells sorted from blood. The clonotype was recovered from a woman aged 30 to 39 in good health. The CDR3 DNA sequence: TGTGCCAGCAGTTTTCGGGACAGTTCCTACGAGCAGTACTTC. It is translated as CASSFRDSSYEQYF.